The 2 T cell receptor beta chains reported below all come from one sample, sequenced in a study of cytomegalovirus exposure and HLA in healthy donors. The PCR had 60 Vbeta and 13 Jbeta primers. Some clones are missing from TCRdb's copy, which holds only in-frame ones; the method was immunoSEQ multiplex PCR. In the table there are 200,000 or so clones, about 72% of which are singletons. Sample: PBMCs. The receptor source for this set is a male donor in good health and CMV-seronegative.

The rearrangement links TRBV7-9 to TRBJ2-1; TRBD2 agrees at 14 bases. J lost 6 bases, V lost 6 bases, and 10 bases had no gene match. This CDR3 has 17 residues. Germline CDR1 SEHNR, CDR2 FQNEAQ (reference sequence). CDR3 amino acids: CASRSGTSGSQGNEQFF. In nucleotides, the CDR3 is TGTGCCAGCAGATCAGGGACTAGCGGGAGTCAGGGCAATGAGCAGTTCTTC.

This clone has just a few counts. This chain joins TRBV7-9 and TRBJ1-3, with unresolved D. The CDR3 totals 15 residues. Between the trimmed V and J ends, which lost 2 bases and 0 bases, there was a span of 8 bases. CDR1 and CDR2 (germline): SEHNR, FQNEAQ (reference sequence). The CDR3 DNA reads TGTGCCAGCAGCTTACACAGTCTCTCTGGAAACACCATATATTTT. It codes for CASSLHSLSGNTIYF.